These 31 T cell receptor beta chains originate from one sample sequenced in a study of human T cells and chemical hapten exposure. This sample's time point: patch test 1, 2 weeks after DPC sensitization. Treatment in this sample: therapeutic diphenylcyclopropenone sensitization with weekly scalp DPC. Total RNA extraction was carried out from unfractionated whole blood. TCRdb itself ran the RACE reads through MiXCR, one entry per CDR3 protein. The sample yields roughly 50,000 distinct CDR3 sequences, 8% to 13% seen once. The specimen was whole blood, collected in connection with sensitization to the hapten diphenylcyclopropenone (DPC). The receptor source for this set is a woman aged 40 to 50 with alopecia areata. Some clones in this sample may be carry-over from other donors' samples.

J is TRBJ1-1 and V is TRBV5-1, with no clear D. With 4 bases removed from V and 5 bases from J, the gap between germline ends came to 18 bases. The CDR3 loop spans 15 amino acids. CDR1 is SGHRS and CDR2 is YFSETQ in the germline V gene. In DNA form, the CDR3 reads TGCGCCAGCAGCGGGCAGCCGTCCTTGGAGACTGAAGCTTTCTTT. Translation: CASSGQPSLETEAFF.

CDR3: CASSPWGDGRQPQHF. The CDR3 DNA reads as TGTGCCAGCTCACCCTGGGGGGACGGGAGACAGCCCCAGCATTTT. The gene calls are TRBV18 and TRBJ1-5; D perhaps matches TRBD1 (5 bases). Trimming removed 3 bases at V and 7 bases at J, with 16 bases between. Germline V gene lookup returns CDR1 KGHSH and CDR2 LQKENI. The CDR3 extends over 15 amino acids.

This clonotype showed up many times. The chain employs TRBV10-1 and TRBJ2-2; D assignment may be TRBD1 or TRBD2 (5 bases each). The V end lost 8 bases, the J end lost 4 bases, and 11 bases lay between the germline ends. This CDR3 region has 13 residues. Germline V gives CDR1 WNHNN, CDR2 SYGVQD (reference sequence). CDR3 sequence (DNA): TGCGCCAGCGCCGGGACGGTCACCGGGGAGCTGTTTTTT. Its protein is CASAGTVTGELFF.

This clonotype was seen more than once but under ten times. The J gene is TRBJ2-7, the V gene TRBV7-2, with a tentative D call TRBD1 (5 bases). Trimming removed 5 bases at V and 3 bases at J, with 11 bases between. The CDR3 contains 13 residues. Germline loops: CDR1 SGHTA, CDR2 FQGNSA. CDR3 sequence (DNA): TGTGCCAGCAGCCTTACCAGGGTCTACGAGCAGTACTTC. It is translated as CASSLTRVYEQYF.

V usage is TRBV6-1 and J usage is TRBJ1-5; the D gene is possibly TRBD1 (5 bases). The V gene's germline CDR1 is MNHNS and CDR2 SASEGT. The V and J ends lost 8 bases and 7 bases respectively, with 18 bases between them. The CDR3 runs 14 residues. The CDR3 is CASGGDGRGQPQHF. In nucleotides, the CDR3 is TGTGCCAGCGGGGGGGACGGGAGAGGGCAGCCCCAGCATTTT.

This clonotype was seen only a few times. The chain has TRBV29-1 and TRBJ2-3; a possible D gene is TRBD2 (6 bases). Per the germline V gene, CDR1 is SQVTM and CDR2 is ANQGSEA. The length of the CDR3 is 14 residues. Trimming took 7 bases from V and 1 from J, leaving 15 bases between them. The CDR3 is CSARTGGRTDTQYF. As DNA, the CDR3 is TGCAGCGCCCGAACCGGGGGACGCACAGATACGCAGTATTTT.

In its sample, this clonotype was seen many times. This chain joins TRBV3-1 and TRBJ2-1; 15 bases agree with TRBD2. The CDR3 extends over 16 amino acids. Germline V lookup: CDR1 LGHDT, CDR2 YNNKEL (reference sequence). The V gene end was trimmed by 8 bases and the J gene end by 5 bases; junction bases not matched to a gene: 7. The chain's CDR3 is CASGSWTSGGDNEQFF. Written as DNA, the CDR3 is TGTGCCAGCGGTTCCTGGACTAGCGGGGGGGACAATGAGCAGTTCTTC.

This clonotype occurred a few times. This sequence joins TRBV5-4 and TRBJ1-6; the D gene is possibly TRBD1 (5 bases). In germline, CDR1 is SGHNT, CDR2 YYREEE (reference sequence). The CDR3 has 17 residues. V lost 4 bases and J lost 6, with 20 bases in between. Here the CDR3 DNA reads TGTGCCAGCAGCCTAGCCGAGTACAGGAGTCTTAATTCACCCCTCCACTTT. Encoded protein: CASSLAEYRSLNSPLHF.

This clonotype was picked up many times. The chain recombines TRBV5-1 with TRBJ2-5; TRBD2 agrees at 7 bases. Germline V lookup: CDR1 SGHRS, CDR2 YFSETQ. CDR3 length: 13 residues. Trimming at V came to 5 bases and at J to 3 bases, leaving 4 bases not matched to a gene. The CDR3 is CASSSGTKETQYF. The CDR3 DNA follows: TGCGCCAGCAGTTCCGGGACTAAAGAGACCCAGTACTTC.

A few counts support this clonotype. V gene TRBV7-9 combines with J gene TRBJ2-1; D call uncertain. Germline V CDR1 and CDR2: SEHNR, FQNEAQ (reference sequence). CDR3 size: 16 residues. Trimming removed 4 bases from V and 3 bases from J, with 16 bases in between. The CDR3 loop reads CASSSSAPSLYNEQFF. The CDR3 nucleotides are TGTGCCAGCAGCTCCTCGGCCCCCTCGCTCTACAATGAGCAGTTCTTC.

A few counts support this clonotype. CDR3 loop: CASSSPSLLTDTQYF. The CDR3 DNA reads TGTGCCAGCAGTTCACCATCCCTTCTCACAGATACGCAGTATTTT. The chain recombines TRBV28 with TRBJ2-3; unclear D gene. This CDR3 is built from 15 residues. CDR1 MDHEN and CDR2 SYDVKM come from the germline V gene. V was trimmed by 4 bases and J by 2 bases, leaving 13 bases between them.

This chain joins TRBV7-2 and TRBJ1-1; the D gene is possibly TRBD1 (6 bases). Trimming took 4 bases from V and 7 from J, leaving 13 bases between them. Germline values: CDR1 SGHTA, CDR2 FQGNSA. The CDR3 has 13 residues. CDR3 loop: CASSSRTALEAFF. CDR3 in DNA: TGTGCCAGCAGCTCCCGGACAGCGCTTGAAGCTTTCTTT.

This clonotype was seen ten or more times. At one end, the junction sequence differs from germline, possibly due to a read error. This chain joins TRBV23-1 and TRBJ2-7; D uncertain. TRBV23-1 belongs to the ORF category, with a function that is uncertain. The CDR3 covers 13 residues. CDR3 in amino acids: CASSQSSRWELDF. The DNA for the CDR3 is TGCGCCAGCAGTCAATCGTCCCGGTGGGAATTAGACTTC.

This clonotype was counted ten times or more. The V call is TRBV7-8, the J call TRBJ1-5, with D uncertain. Trimming pared 3 bases from V and 6 bases from J, leaving 12 bases between. The CDR3 spans 14 residues. Germline V lookup: CDR1 SGHVS, CDR2 FQNEAQ. The CDR3, as DNA: TGTGCCAGCAGCTTGCAGCAGGTGGGTCAGCCCCAGCATTTT. Translated, it gives CASSLQQVGQPQHF. The complete variable domain, with remaining parts taken from reference TRBV7-8 and TRBJ1-5, reads GAGVSQSPRYKVAKRGQDVALRCDPISGHVSLFWYQQALGQGPEFLTYFQNEAQLDKSGLPSDRFFAERPEGSVSTLKIQRTQQEDSAVYLCASSLQQVGQPQHFGDGTRLSIL.

A note on this clonotype: A much larger clone differs by one base, so this may be a read error. V is TRBV6-2 or TRBV6-3 and J is TRBJ2-7, with D maybe TRBD2 (5 bases). CDR1 and CDR2 (germline): MNHEY, SVGEGT. The CDR3 contains 14 residues. This CDR3 reads CASRDYSGTYVQYF. The CDR3 nucleotides read TGTGCCAGCAGAGACTACTCGGGTACCTACGTGCAGTACTTC.

CDR3 sequence reads: CASSTGLAPYEQYF. CDR3 nucleotides: TGTGCCAGTAGTACGGGACTAGCCCCCTACGAGCAGTACTTC. The chain has TRBV19 and TRBJ2-7; 9 nucleotides line up with TRBD2. V shed 4 bases, J shed 2 bases, and the junction held 3 bases outside the gene matches. CDR1 LNHDA and CDR2 SQIVND come from the germline V gene (reference sequence). The CDR3 runs 14 residues.

The chain has TRBV20-1 and TRBJ2-3; D assignment may be TRBD1 or TRBD2 (5 bases each). The CDR3 extends over 14 amino acids. Between the trimmed V and J ends, which lost 3 bases and 0 bases, there was a span of 10 bases. CDR1 DFQATT and CDR2 SNEGSKA come from the germline V gene (reference sequence). The CDR3: CSARRGGSTDTQYF. In nucleotides, the CDR3 is TGCAGTGCTAGGAGGGGCGGTAGCACAGATACGCAGTATTTT.

This clonotype was detected a few times. The chain employs TRBV30 and TRBJ2-7, with 7 nucleotides matching TRBD1. There are 13 residues in the CDR3. Germline assignment: CDR1 GTSNPN and CDR2 SVGIG (reference sequence). V gave up 2 bases and J gave up 2 bases; unmatched junction bases: 3. CDR3 DNA: TGTGCCTGGAGTAAGGGGGCTCCCTACGAGCAGTACTTC. This codes for CAWSKGAPYEQYF. Using reference TRBV30 and TRBJ2-7 for the parts outside the CDR3, the full variable domain is SQTIHQWPATLVQPVGSPLSLECTVEGTSNPNLYWYRQAAGRGLQLLFYSVGIGQISSEVPQNLSASRPQDRQFILSSKKLLLSDSGFYLCAWSKGAPYEQYFGPGTRLTVT.

The sample holds a few counts of this clonotype. The rearrangement joins TRBV12-3 or TRBV12-4 to TRBJ1-2, with D possibly TRBD1 on 5 matching bases. The CDR3 is 13 amino acids. The V and J ends lost 5 bases and 4 bases respectively, with 11 bases between them. The CDR3 DNA sequence: TGTGCCAGCAGTAAAGGGGAGGTCTATGGCTACACCTTC. It translates to CASSKGEVYGYTF.

The gene calls are TRBV11-3 and TRBJ2-3; D remains unclear. Deletions cut 4 bases from V and 1 base from J, with 6 bases between. Germline CDR1 SGHNT, CDR2 YENEEA. The CDR3 sequence is 13 residues long. Here the CDR3 reads CASSSRGTDTQYF. The CDR3 DNA follows: TGTGCCAGCAGCTCACGGGGCACAGATACGCAGTATTTT.

The V and J genes are TRBV27 and TRBJ1-6; D perhaps matches TRBD1 (6 bases). From germline, CDR1 is MNHEY and CDR2 SMNVEV (reference sequence). CDR3 length: 16 residues. Trimming took off 5 bases at V and 0 bases at J, with 11 bases between the two ends. The CDR3 sequence is CASSHGQSSYNSPLHF. CDR3 nucleotides: TGTGCCAGCAGTCACGGACAGAGCTCCTATAATTCACCCCTCCACTTT.

This chain links TRBV29-1 with TRBJ2-1, with D possibly being TRBD2 (6 bases). CDR3 length: 15 amino acids. Trimming left V 8 bases short and J 4 bases short, with 21 bases between. Germline assignment: CDR1 SQVTM and CDR2 ANQGSEA. The CDR3 region is CSSPGVGSIYNEQFF. The CDR3 DNA reads TGCAGCTCCCCGGGGGTGGGATCTATATACAATGAGCAGTTCTTC.

The rearrangement joins TRBV27 to TRBJ2-1; 8 nucleotides agree with TRBD2. The CDR3 runs to 16 residues. V shed 5 bases, J shed 0 bases, and the junction held 6 bases outside the gene matches. Per germline, CDR1 MNHEY and CDR2 SMNVEV (reference sequence). The CDR3 DNA sequence: TGTGCCAGCAGTCCATTTAGCGGGGCCTCCTACAATGAGCAGTTCTTC. Translating gives CASSPFSGASYNEQFF.

This clonotype was seen ten or more times. In nucleotides, the CDR3 is TGTGCCAGCAGCTTAACCCAAACTTCACTCTCCTACAATGAGCAGTTCTTC. Encoded protein: CASSLTQTSLSYNEQFF. This sequence joins TRBV7-6 and TRBJ2-1; D is unresolved. Trimming left V 2 bases short and J 0 bases short, with 14 bases between. This CDR3 contains 17 residues. Germline V gene data show CDR1 as SGHVS and CDR2 as FNYEAQ.

There are many counts of this clonotype. J is TRBJ2-7 and V is TRBV3-1; D gene ambiguous. CDR1 and CDR2 from the germline V gene are LGHDT and YNNKEL (reference sequence). CDR3 size: 15 residues. Trimming shortened V by 1 base and J by 2 bases, and 12 bases separated the two germline ends. The CDR3, as DNA: TGTGCCAGCAGCCAAGTGGTCCTACCTCCCTACGAGCAGTACTTC. As protein: CASSQVVLPPYEQYF.

In regard to this clonotype: Compared with germline, one end of the junction differs, possibly owing to a read error. The chain is built from TRBV5-1 and TRBJ2-7; no clear D gene. This CDR3 region has 12 residues. Germline V gene data show CDR1 as SGHRS and CDR2 as YFSETQ. CDR3: CASSLSPYEQHF. The CDR3 region has the DNA TGCGCCAGCAGCTTGAGCCCCTACGAGCAGCACTTC.

The rearrangement links TRBV5-1 to TRBJ2-3, with D perhaps assigned TRBD1 or TRBD2 (5 bases each). Germline CDR1 reads SGHRS; CDR2 reads YFSETQ. CDR3 size: 13 residues. The V and J ends lost 6 bases and 6 bases respectively, with 14 bases between them. CDR3 amino acids: CASIAQGDDTQYF. The CDR3 DNA reads TGCGCCAGCATCGCGCAGGGAGATGATACGCAGTATTTT.

This chain links TRBV6-1 with TRBJ1-5; D gene unclear. CDR3 length: 14 residues. The germline V and J ends were trimmed by 2 bases and 9 bases, with 14 bases remaining between them. CDR1 and CDR2 (germline): MNHNS, SASEGT. DNA of the CDR3: TGTGCCAGCAGTGAAATTGGCAGCGGAGCGCCCCAGCATTTT. This translates into CASSEIGSGAPQHF.

This clonotype was counted ten times or more. The genes are TRBV7-6 and TRBJ1-1, with D perhaps matching TRBD1 (5 bases). The V and J ends lost 1 base and 1 base respectively, with 10 bases between them. The CDR3 spans 15 residues. Germline V gene lookup returns CDR1 SGHVS and CDR2 FNYEAQ. CDR3 coding DNA: TGTGCCAGCAGCTTAGGTTGGGGGGAGAACACTGAAGCTTTCTTT. Amino acid sequence: CASSLGWGENTEAFF.

This clonotype was seen many times. The chain links TRBV6-5 to TRBJ1-1; D is uncertain. V lost 5 bases to trimming and J lost 0 bases, with 10 bases between them. The CDR3 has 14 amino acids. In germline, CDR1 is MNHEY, CDR2 SVGAGI. The CDR3 loop reads CASSAGNVNTEAFF. CDR3 DNA: TGTGCCAGCAGTGCCGGTAACGTGAACACTGAAGCTTTCTTT.

This clonotype was observed many times. The chain combines TRBV20-1 with TRBJ2-7; 9 nucleotides match TRBD2. V shed 6 bases and J 4 bases; nucleotides not matched to a gene: 10. Germline V CDR1 and CDR2: DFQATT, SNEGSKA (reference sequence). This CDR3 has 14 amino acids. CDR3 sequence: CSASTSGRGYEQYF. For the CDR3, the DNA is TGCAGTGCGTCGACTAGCGGTAGGGGGTACGAGCAGTACTTC.